The TCR beta chain under discussion was sequenced for a study of blood T cell repertoires in COVID-19 (TCRdb year 2020). Study-wide context: Collaborator samples came from the United States, Italy and Spain and covered acute and convalescent phases of COVID-19. The material from the prospective study consisted of cDNA or gDNA derived from T cells, B-cell-depleted T cells, or PBMCs. Subjects who had been exposed to COVID-19, were actively infected with it, or had recovered from it provided the deeply sampled blood TCRbeta repertoires that made up the dataset. A freely available public database, intended as a resource for researchers studying the immune response to SARS-CoV-2, is where the repertoires were released. The samples were drawn from the first 160 participants of the ongoing ImmuneRACE study and from 1,254 subjects provided by 6 global collaborators. Sample metadata almost always included a de-identified subject ID, COVID-19 status, age in years and sex. Where HLA class I and class II types were available, the types were taken from metadata supplied by the sample provider, not from assay-based typing.

As concerns this clone: Its antigen is still unknown. Within one base of it there is no much larger clone, and no base qualities were kept.

Summary of the overall study and its limitations: The amount of clinical and demographic metadata varied by source and participant and was provided uncurated.

The V end loses 3 bases and the J end loses 0 bases, and a stretch of 9 bases separates them. The CDR3 has 15 amino acids, counting the end cysteine and phenylalanine. The only DNA kept is the CDR3, 45 bases in frame from the first base. CDR1 SGHTA and CDR2 FQGNSA were looked up in the germline V gene. The immunoSEQ Assay, a bias-controlled multiplex PCR, was used to amplify TCRbeta CDR3 regions from genomic DNA. Processing in the source paper ran as follows. Nucleated cell counts per sample were estimated from amplification of reference gene primers within the assay. To quantify the absolute abundance of each unique TCRbeta CDR3 rearrangement, sequence reads were collapsed and filtered. For each sample, productive Simpson clonality was calculated as the square root of Simpson's diversity index across productive rearrangements. The table was pulled from immuneACCESS by TCRdb, which kept in-frame rearrangements only. Such tables lose some clones; where checked, under half of the loss comes from unresolved V genes, and the rest has no known cause. V, J and clone size were drawn from that table, and D and trimming were deduced from the DNA. A total of 90,000 to 100,000 clones appear in this sample, about 90% of them only once. Jointly, the top ten make up approximately 4.9% of the sample.

Collaborating institutions collected whole blood in K2EDTA tubes following their own protocols. For TCRbeta analysis, collaborator samples were shipped as frozen whole blood, as isolated PBMCs, or as DNA extracted from either sample type. Sequenced material: peripheral blood. Recombination joined TRBV7-2 with TRBJ1-3; no D gene is confidently identified. This clonotype was obtained from a man in his sixties or seventies with acute or convalescent COVID-19. The nucleotide sequence reads TGTGCCAGCAGCTTTTCGGTTAGCTCTGGAAACACCATATATTTT. It specifies CASSFSVSSGNTIYF.